This entry concerns a single T cell receptor (beta chain). Its antigen is currently unknown. CDR1 is LGHNA, CDR2 YSLEER, per germline. CDR3 length: 16 residues. Trimming removed 4 bases from V and 2 bases from J, with 18 bases in between. Sequencing used immunoSEQ multiplex PCR; TCRdb keeps in-frame clones, though not all of them. The top ten clones hold around 0.067% of a sample with around 510,000 clones, approximately 95% of them seen once. Donors, without exception, were Caucasian adults residing in Nashville, Tennessee. Negatively enriched CD4+ T cells were divided by CD45RA into naive and memory. This entry belongs to a study of shared clonotypes between healthy human individuals. Study results and limitations: Clonotypes shared by all four sorted-subset donors had higher generation probabilities than non-shared clonotypes. The study generally estimated greater richness for naive than memory subsets.

The chain combines TRBV4-3 with TRBJ2-7; weak D call: TRBD2 (6 bases). The specimen was naive CD4+ T cells sorted from blood. Subset described: CD45RA+ positively selected. This sequence was found in a woman aged 25 to 39 in good health. The CDR3 sequence: CASSRREEGPPYEQYF. The CDR3 DNA reads TGCGCCAGCAGCCGAAGGGAGGAGGGCCCCCCCTACGAGCAGTACTTC.